Here is one T cell receptor beta chain with its context. The length of the CDR3 is 15 residues. Trimming took 1 base from V and 6 from J; bases not matched to a gene: 2. Isolation of CD8+ and CD4+ T cells was performed negatively, whereas enrichment of TEMRA cells was done by FACS. These data are taken from a study of CD8 T cells in Susac syndrome. After extraction with the RNeasy kit, roughly 0.45 to 1 ug of the RNA was reverse transcribed using random hexamers. Each CDR3 protein gets one entry after TCRdb re-called the immunoSEQ multiplex PCR reads with MiXCR. The sample yields around 170,000 distinct CDR3 sequences, 94% seen once.

The sequence was obtained from a human donor with Susac syndrome. Sequencing was performed on CD4+ T cells from PBMCs. This rearrangement joins TRBV12-3 or TRBV12-4 to TRBJ1-4, with 10 bases lining up with TRBD1. CDR3 nucleotides: TGTGCCAGCAGTTTAGTCGGGACAGGGGATGAAAAACTGTTTTTT. It translates to CASSLVGTGDEKLFF.